This T cell receptor (beta chain) was identified in a study of shared clonotypes between healthy human individuals. V gave up 2 bases and J gave up 0 bases, with 9 bases separating them. This CDR3 comprises 14 residues. Germline values: CDR1 SGHKS, CDR2 YYEKEE (reference sequence). Measured with immunoSEQ multiplex PCR; TCRdb has only the in-frame clones, and not every one. The data contain under 650,000 clones, around 96% of them singletons. The chain is built from TRBV5-5 and TRBJ2-7; D is perhaps TRBD2 (5 bases). This receptor was obtained from a woman aged 25 to 45 in good health. Sequenced material: naive CD4+ T cells sorted from blood. Subset defined: CD45RA+ positively selected. DNA of the CDR3: TGTGCCAGCAGCTTAGAACGGGGCTCCTACGAGCAGTACTTC. This translates into CASSLERGSYEQYF.